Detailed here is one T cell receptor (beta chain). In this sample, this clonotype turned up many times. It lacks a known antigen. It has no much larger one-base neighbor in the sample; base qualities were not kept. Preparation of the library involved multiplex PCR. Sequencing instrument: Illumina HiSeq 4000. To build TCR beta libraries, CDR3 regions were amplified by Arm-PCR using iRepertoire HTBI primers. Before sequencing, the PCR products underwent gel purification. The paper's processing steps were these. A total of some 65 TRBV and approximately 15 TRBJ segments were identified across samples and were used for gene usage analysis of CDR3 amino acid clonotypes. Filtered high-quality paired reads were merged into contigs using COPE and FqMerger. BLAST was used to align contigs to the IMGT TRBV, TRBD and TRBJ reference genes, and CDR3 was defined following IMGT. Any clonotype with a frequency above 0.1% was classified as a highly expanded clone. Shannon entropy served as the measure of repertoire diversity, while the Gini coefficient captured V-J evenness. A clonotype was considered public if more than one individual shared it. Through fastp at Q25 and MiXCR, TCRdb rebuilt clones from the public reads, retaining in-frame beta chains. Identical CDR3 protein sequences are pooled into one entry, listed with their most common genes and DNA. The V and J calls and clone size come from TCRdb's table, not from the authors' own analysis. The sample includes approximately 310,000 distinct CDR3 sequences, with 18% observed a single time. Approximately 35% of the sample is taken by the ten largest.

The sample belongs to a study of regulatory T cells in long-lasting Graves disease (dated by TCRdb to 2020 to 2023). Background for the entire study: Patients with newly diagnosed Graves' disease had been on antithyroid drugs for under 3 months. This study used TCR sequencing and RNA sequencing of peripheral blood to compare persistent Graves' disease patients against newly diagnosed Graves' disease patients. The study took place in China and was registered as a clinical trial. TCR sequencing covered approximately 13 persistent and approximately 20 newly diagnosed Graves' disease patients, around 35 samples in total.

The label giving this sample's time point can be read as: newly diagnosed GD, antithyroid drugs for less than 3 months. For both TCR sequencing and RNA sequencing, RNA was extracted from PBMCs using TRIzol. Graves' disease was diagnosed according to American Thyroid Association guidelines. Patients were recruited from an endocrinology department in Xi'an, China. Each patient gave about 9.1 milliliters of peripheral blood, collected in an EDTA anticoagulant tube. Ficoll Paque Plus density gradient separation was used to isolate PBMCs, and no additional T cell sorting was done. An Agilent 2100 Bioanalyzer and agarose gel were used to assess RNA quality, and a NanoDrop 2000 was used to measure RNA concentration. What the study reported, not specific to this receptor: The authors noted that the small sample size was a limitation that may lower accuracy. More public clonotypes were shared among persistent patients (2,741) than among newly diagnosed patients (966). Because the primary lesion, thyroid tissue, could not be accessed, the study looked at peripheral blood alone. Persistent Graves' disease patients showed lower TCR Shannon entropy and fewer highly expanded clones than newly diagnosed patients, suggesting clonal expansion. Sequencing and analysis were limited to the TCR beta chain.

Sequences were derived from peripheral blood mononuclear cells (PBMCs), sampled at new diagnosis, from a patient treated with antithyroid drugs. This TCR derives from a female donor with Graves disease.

The CDR3 protein sequence reads: CASSRQIQETQYF. DNA sequence: TGCGCCAGCAGCCGACAAATCCAAGAGACCCAGTACTTC. In this chain, TRBV4-1 is recombined with TRBJ2-5, with no D gene named confidently. The CDR3 has 13 amino acids, counting the end cysteine and phenylalanine. Only CDR3 DNA remains: 39 bases, in frame from the first base. The germline V gene encodes CDR1 MGHRA and CDR2 YSYEKL. Trimming at the junction amounts to 4 bases on V and 1 base on J, and the germline ends lie 7 bases apart.